This T cell receptor (beta chain) was found in a study of blood T cell repertoires in COVID-19. This clone was counted between two and nine times. The repertoire was sequenced with immunoSEQ multiplex PCR; TCRdb's copy has only in-frame clones and lacks some. In the table there are roughly 100,000 clones, 91% of which are singletons. The CDR3 length is 14 residues. Germline lookup yields CDR1 MGHDK and CDR2 SYGVNS. The V gene end was trimmed by 4 bases and the J gene end by 7 bases; junction bases not matched to a gene: 3. This chain links TRBV25-1 with TRBJ1-4, with 10 bases fitting TRBD1. This sequence was found in a man aged 18 to 29 with acute or convalescent COVID-19. Sequencing used peripheral blood. Here the CDR3 reads CASSGTGGGEKLFF. The DNA for the CDR3 is TGTGCCAGCAGTGGGACAGGGGGAGGTGAAAAACTGTTTTTT.